Following are 6 T cell receptor beta chains from one sample sequenced in a study of blood T cell repertoires in COVID-19. Clones were read by immunoSEQ multiplex PCR, and TCRdb kept only the in-frame ones, dropping some. This sample has about 78,000 clones, with roughly 88% found just once. The sample comprised peripheral blood. All receptors come from a woman between 50 and 59 years old in a cohort sampled during active COVID-19.

The chain carries TRBV7-3 and TRBJ1-6; D perhaps matches TRBD1 (6 bases). The V end was cut by 4 bases, the J end by 7 bases, with 11 bases between. Germline V gene data show CDR1 as SGHTA and CDR2 as FQGTGA. This CDR3 is built from 14 residues. Written as DNA, the CDR3 is TGTGCCAGCAGCTCGGGGACATCCAATTCACCCCTCCACTTT. Its protein is CASSSGTSNSPLHF.

The V call is TRBV6-4, the J call TRBJ2-2; D call uncertain. Looked up from germline, CDR1 is MRHNA and CDR2 is SNTAGT. Trimming removed 3 bases from V and 4 bases from J, with 12 bases in between. The CDR3 consists of 15 residues. The CDR3, as DNA: TGTGCCAGCAGTGATGGAAGCGTCGGCACCGGGGAGCTGTTTTTT. This gives the protein CASSDGSVGTGELFF.

The chain recombines TRBV30 with TRBJ1-1; 8 bases are shared with TRBD1. The trim removed 2 bases at V and 1 base at J, leaving 6 bases unmatched. This CDR3 has 15 residues. CDR1 GTSNPN and CDR2 SVGIG come from the germline V gene (reference sequence). The DNA for the CDR3 is TGTGCCTGGAGTAAATCCGGGACAGGGAACACTGAAGCTTTCTTT. This gives the protein CAWSKSGTGNTEAFF.

This clone appeared a few times. V gene TRBV6-1 combines with J gene TRBJ2-1; 10 bases line up with TRBD1. Germline trimming cut 4 bases from V and 2 bases from J; bases unmatched to any gene: 11. The CDR3 spans 18 residues. The germline CDR1 and CDR2 sequences are MNHNS and SASEGT. This CDR3 reads CASSGITTGTGAYNEQFF. Written as DNA, the CDR3 is TGTGCCAGCAGTGGAATTACAACCGGGACAGGGGCCTACAATGAGCAGTTCTTC.

The chain is built from TRBV27 and TRBJ1-4; TRBD1 might be the D (6 bases). The germline CDR1 and CDR2 sequences are MNHEY and SMNVEV (reference sequence). CDR3 length equals 16 residues. The V end lost 3 bases, the J end lost 3 bases, and 14 bases lay between the germline ends. The CDR3: CASSFRTGMANEKLFF. CDR3 sequence (DNA): TGTGCCAGCAGTTTCCGTACAGGGATGGCTAATGAAAAACTGTTTTTT. The entire variable domain, with the rest obtained from reference TRBV27 and TRBJ1-4, is as follows: EAQVTQNPRYLITVTGKKLTVTCSQNMNHEYMSWYRQDPGLGLRQIYYSMNVEVTDKGDVPEGYKVSRKEKRNFPLILESPSPNQTSLYFCASSFRTGMANEKLFFGSGTQLSVL.

V and J are TRBV7-8 and TRBJ1-3, with no clear D. V was pared by 5 bases and J by 2 bases, with 10 bases between. Germline assignment: CDR1 SGHVS and CDR2 FQNEAQ. The CDR3 is made up of 14 amino acids. As DNA, the CDR3 is TGTGCCAGCAGCCCGGTGTTCACTGGAAACACCATATATTTT. Translated: CASSPVFTGNTIYF.